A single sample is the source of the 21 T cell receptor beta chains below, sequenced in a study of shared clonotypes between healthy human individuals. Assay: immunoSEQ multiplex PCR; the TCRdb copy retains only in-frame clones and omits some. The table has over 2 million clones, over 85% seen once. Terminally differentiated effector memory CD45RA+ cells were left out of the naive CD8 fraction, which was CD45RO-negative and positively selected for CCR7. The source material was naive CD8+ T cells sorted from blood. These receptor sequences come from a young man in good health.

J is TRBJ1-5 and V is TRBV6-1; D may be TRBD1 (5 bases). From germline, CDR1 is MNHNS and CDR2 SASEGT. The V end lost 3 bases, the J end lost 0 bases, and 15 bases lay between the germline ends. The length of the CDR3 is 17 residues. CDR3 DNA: TGTGCCAGCAGTGACACCCGGGGCCCCTATAGCAATCAGCCCCAGCATTTT. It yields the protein CASSDTRGPYSNQPQHF.

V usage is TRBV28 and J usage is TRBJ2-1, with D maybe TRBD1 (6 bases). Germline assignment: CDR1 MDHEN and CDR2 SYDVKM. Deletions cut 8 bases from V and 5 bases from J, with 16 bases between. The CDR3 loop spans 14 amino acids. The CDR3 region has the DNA TGTGCCAGCGTTAGGCAGGGGAGCCACAATGAGCAGTTCTTC. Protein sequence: CASVRQGSHNEQFF.

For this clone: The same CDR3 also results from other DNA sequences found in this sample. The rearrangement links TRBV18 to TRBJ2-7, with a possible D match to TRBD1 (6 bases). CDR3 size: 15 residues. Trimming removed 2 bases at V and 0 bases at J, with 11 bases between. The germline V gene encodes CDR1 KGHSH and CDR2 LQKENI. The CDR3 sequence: CASSPYRESSYEQYF. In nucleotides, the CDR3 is TGTGCCAGCTCACCATACAGGGAGAGCTCCTACGAGCAGTACTTC.

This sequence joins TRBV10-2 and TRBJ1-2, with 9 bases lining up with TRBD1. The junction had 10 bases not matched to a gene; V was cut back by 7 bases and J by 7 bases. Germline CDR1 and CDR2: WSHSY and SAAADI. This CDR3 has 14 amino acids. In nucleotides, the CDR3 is TGCGCCAGCACCGCGGGACAGGGCCTGGTTGGCTACACCTTC. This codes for CASTAGQGLVGYTF.

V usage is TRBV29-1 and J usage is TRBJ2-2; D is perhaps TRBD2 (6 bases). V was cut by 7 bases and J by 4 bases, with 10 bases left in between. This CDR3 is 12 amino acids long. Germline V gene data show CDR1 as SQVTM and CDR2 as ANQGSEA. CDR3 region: CSAAGGTGELFF. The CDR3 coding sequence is TGCAGCGCTGCCGGGGGCACCGGGGAGCTGTTTTTT.

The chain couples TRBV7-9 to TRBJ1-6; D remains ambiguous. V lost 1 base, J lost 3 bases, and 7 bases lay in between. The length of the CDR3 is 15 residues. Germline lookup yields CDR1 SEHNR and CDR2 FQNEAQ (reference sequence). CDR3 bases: TGTGCCAGCAGCTTAGGCGGCGACTATAATTCACCCCTCCACTTT. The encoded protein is CASSLGGDYNSPLHF.

This chain's CDR3 is CASSVYSFLGANVLTF. The CDR3 DNA sequence: TGTGCCAGCAGCGTCTACAGTTTCTTGGGGGCCAACGTCCTGACTTTC. V usage is TRBV9 and J usage is TRBJ2-6; D gene unclear. The CDR3 contains 16 residues. V was pared by 2 bases and J by 4 bases, with 13 bases between. Germline V gives CDR1 SGDLS, CDR2 YYNGEE.

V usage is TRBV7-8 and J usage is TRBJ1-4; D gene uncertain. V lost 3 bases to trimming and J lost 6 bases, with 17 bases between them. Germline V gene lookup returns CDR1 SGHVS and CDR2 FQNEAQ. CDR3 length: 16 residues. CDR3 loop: CASSFLERSVDEKLFF. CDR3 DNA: TGTGCCAGCAGCTTCTTGGAGAGATCCGTTGATGAAAAACTGTTTTTT. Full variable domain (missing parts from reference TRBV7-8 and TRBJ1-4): GAGVSQSPRYKVAKRGQDVALRCDPISGHVSLFWYQQALGQGPEFLTYFQNEAQLDKSGLPSDRFFAERPEGSVSTLKIQRTQQEDSAVYLCASSFLERSVDEKLFFGSGTQLSVL.

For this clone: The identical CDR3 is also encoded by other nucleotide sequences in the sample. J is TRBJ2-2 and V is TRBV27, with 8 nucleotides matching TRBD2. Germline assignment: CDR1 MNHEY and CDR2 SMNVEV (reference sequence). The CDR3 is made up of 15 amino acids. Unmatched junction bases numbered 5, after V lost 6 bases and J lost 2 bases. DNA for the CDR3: TGTGCCAGCAGGCCACGGGGGGGAAACACCGGGGAGCTGTTTTTT. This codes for CASRPRGGNTGELFF.

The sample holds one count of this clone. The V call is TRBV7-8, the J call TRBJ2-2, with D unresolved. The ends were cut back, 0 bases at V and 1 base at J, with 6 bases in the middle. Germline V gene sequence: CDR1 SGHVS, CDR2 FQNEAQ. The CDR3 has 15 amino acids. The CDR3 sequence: CASSLASMNTGELFF. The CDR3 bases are TGTGCCAGCAGCTTAGCGAGCATGAACACCGGGGAGCTGTTTTTT.

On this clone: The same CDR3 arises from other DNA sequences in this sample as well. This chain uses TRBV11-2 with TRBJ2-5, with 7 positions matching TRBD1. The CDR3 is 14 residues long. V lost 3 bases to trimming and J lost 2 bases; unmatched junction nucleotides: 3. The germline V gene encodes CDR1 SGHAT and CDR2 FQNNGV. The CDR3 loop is CASSLLDRQETQYF. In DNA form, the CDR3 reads TGTGCCAGCAGCTTGTTGGACAGGCAAGAGACCCAGTACTTC.

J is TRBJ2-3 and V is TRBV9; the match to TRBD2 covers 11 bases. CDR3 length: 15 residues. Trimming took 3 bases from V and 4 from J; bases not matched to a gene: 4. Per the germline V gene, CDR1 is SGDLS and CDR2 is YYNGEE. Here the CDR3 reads CASSASGRPADTQYF. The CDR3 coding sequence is TGTGCCAGCAGCGCTAGCGGGAGGCCGGCAGATACGCAGTATTTT.

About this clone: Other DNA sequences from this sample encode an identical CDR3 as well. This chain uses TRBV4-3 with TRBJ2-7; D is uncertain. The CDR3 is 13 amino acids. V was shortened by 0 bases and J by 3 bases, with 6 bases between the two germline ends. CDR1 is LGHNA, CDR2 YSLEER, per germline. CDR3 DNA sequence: TGCGCCAGCAGCCAAGATAGGAGCTACGAGCAGTACTTC. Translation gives CASSQDRSYEQYF.

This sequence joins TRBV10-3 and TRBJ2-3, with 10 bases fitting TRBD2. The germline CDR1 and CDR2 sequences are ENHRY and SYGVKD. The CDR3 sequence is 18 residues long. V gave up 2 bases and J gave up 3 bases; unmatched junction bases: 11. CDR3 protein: CAISEPWGEREGTDTQYF. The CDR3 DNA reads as TGTGCCATCAGTGAGCCGTGGGGCGAGCGGGAGGGAACAGATACGCAGTATTTT.

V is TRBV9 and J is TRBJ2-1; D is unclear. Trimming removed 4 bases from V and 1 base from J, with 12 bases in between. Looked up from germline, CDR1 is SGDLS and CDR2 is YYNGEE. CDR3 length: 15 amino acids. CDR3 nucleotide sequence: TGTGCCAGCAGCCAAGAAGGGCCGTCCTACAATGAGCAGTTCTTC. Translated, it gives CASSQEGPSYNEQFF.

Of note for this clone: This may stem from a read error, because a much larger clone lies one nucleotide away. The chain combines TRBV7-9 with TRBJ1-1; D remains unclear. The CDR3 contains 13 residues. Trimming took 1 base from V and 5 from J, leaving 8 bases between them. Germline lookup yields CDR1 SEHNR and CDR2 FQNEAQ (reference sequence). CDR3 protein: CASSLDGRTEAFF. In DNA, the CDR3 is TGTGCCAGCAGCTTAGACGGGAGGACTGAAGCTTTCTTT.

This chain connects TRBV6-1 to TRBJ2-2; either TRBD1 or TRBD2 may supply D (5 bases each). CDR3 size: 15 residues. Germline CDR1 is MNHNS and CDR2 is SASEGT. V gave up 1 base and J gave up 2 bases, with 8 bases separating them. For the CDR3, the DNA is TGTGCCAGCAGTGAAGGGGGACGAAACACCGGGGAGCTGTTTTTT. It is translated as CASSEGGRNTGELFF.

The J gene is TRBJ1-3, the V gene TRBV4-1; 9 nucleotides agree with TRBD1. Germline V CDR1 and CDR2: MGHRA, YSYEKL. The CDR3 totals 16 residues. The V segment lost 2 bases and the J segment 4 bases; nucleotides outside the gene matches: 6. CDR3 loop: CASSQRRTGDGNTIYF. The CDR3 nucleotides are TGCGCCAGCAGCCAACGGAGGACAGGGGACGGAAACACCATATATTTT.

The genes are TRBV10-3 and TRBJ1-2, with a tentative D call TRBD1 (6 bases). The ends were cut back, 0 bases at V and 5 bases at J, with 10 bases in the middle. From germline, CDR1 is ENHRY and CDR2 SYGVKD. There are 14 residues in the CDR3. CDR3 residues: CAISESWGAYGYTF. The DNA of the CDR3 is TGTGCCATCAGTGAGTCGTGGGGGGCTTATGGCTACACCTTC.

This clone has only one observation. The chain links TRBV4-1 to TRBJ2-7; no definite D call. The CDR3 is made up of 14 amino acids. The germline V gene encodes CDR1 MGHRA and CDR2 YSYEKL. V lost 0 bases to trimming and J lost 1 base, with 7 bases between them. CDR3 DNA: TGCGCCAGCAGCCAAGACAGCACGTCCTACGAGCAGTACTTC. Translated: CASSQDSTSYEQYF.

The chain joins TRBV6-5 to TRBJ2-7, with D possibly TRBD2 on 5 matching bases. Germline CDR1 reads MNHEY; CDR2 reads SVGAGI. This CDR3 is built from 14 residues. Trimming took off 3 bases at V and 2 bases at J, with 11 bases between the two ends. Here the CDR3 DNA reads TGTGCCAGCAGTTATTCTAGCCGAACCTACGAGCAGTACTTC. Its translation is CASSYSSRTYEQYF.